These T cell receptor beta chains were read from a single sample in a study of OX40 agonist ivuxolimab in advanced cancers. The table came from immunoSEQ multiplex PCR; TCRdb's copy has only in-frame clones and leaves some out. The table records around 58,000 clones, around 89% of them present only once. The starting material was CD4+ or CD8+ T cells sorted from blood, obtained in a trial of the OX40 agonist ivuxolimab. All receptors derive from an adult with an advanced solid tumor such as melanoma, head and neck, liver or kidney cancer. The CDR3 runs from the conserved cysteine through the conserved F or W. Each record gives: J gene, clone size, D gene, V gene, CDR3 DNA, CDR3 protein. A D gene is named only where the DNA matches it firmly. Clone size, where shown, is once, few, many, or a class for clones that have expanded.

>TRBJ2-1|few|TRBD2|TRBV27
TGTGCCAGCACTCGCTCCGGGACTAGCGGGAGCAATGAGCAGTTCTTC
CASTRSGTSGSNEQFF
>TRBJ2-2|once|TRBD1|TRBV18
TGTGCCAGCTCACCACAGGGGGCAAACTGGAGGACCGGGGAGCTGTTTTTT
CASSPQGANWRTGELFF
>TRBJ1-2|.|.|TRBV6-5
TGTGCCAGCAAGGGAGGGAACTATGGCTACACCTTC
CASKGGNYGYTF
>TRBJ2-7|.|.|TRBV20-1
TGCAGTGCCCTGGACGAGTACGAGCAGTACTTC
CSALDEYEQYF
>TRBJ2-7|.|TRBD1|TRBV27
TGTGCCAGCAGTTCAGCCGGGACAGACTCCTACGAGCAGTACTTC
CASSSAGTDSYEQYF
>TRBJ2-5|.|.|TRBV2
TGTGCCAGCAGCCTGACTAGCCAAGAGACCCAGTACTTC
CASSLTSQETQYF
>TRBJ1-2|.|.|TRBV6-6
TGTGCCAGCAGCTTCATCAACCGGGACTATGGCTACACCTTC
CASSFINRDYGYTF
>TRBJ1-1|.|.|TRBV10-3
TGTGCCATCAAATCAACAGGAGGTAACACTGAAGCTTTCTTT
CAIKSTGGNTEAFF
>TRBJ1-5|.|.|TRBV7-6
TGTGCCAGCAGCTTGGGAGGGGGGCCGAGCAATCAGCCCCAGCATTTT
CASSLGGGPSNQPQHF
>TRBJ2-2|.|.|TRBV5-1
TGCGCTAGCGCGGTGAACACCGGGGAGCTGTTTTTT
CASAVNTGELFF
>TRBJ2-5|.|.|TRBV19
TGTGCCAGTAGACCAGGTGGGCAGCAAGAGACCCAGTACTTC
CASRPGGQQETQYF
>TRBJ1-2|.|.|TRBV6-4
TGTGCCAGCAGGAATCAAGCAGGGGCGGGAGGCTACACCTTC
CASRNQAGAGGYTF
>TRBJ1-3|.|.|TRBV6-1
TGTGCCAGCAGTGATGGTCGGCGACTAAGCTCTGGAAACACCATATATTTT
CASSDGRRLSSGNTIYF
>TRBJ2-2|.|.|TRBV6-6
TGTGCCAGCAGTTACTCGGGAGGTTCCGGGGAGCTGTTTTTT
CASSYSGGSGELFF
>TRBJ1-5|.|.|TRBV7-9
TGTGCCAGCAGCATTACTGGTACTAGCAATCAGCCCCAGCATTTT
CASSITGTSNQPQHF
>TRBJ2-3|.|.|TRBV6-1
TGTGCCAGCTCCCGAGTGGGGGCTGGAGCCGATACGCAGTATTTT
CASSRVGAGADTQYF
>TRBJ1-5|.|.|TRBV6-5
TGTGCCAGTCAGACTGGGGCAGGCGGACAGCCCCAGCATTTT
CASQTGAGGQPQHF
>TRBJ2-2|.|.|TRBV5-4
TGTGCCAGCAGTTCACAGAGATCCACCGGGGAGCTGTTTTTT
CASSSQRSTGELFF
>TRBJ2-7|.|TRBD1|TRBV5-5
TGTGCCAGCAGCCCCCGACAGGGTCTGTCCTACGAGCAGTACTTC
CASSPRQGLSYEQYF
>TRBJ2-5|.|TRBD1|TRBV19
TGTGCCAGTAGTATAATGGGACAGGGGCGAGAGACCCAGTACTTC
CASSIMGQGRETQYF
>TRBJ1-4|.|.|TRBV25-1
TGTGCCAGCAGGCATAATGAAAAACTGTTTTTT
CASRHNEKLFF
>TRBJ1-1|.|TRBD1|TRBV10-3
TGTGCCATCAGCAAAACCGGGACAGCGAACACTGAAGCTTTCTTT
CAISKTGTANTEAFF
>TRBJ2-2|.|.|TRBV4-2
TGTGCCAGCAGCCAAGAAAACCCCCCGAACACCGGGGAGCTGTTTTTT
CASSQENPPNTGELFF
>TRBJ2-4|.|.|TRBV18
TGTGCCAGCTCTCCTAATCAGGGGCTCGGGGACATTCAGTACTTC
CASSPNQGLGDIQYF
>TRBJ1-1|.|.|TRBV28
TGTGCCAGCAGCCGCTCGGGACCAGAAGCTTTCTTT
CASSRSGPEAFF
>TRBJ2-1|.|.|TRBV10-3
TGTGCCATCAGTAACGGGGGTAACAATGAGCAGTTCTTC
CAISNGGNNEQFF
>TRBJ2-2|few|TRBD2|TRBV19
TGTGCCAGTAAAGGGCTAGCGGCGAACACCGGGGAGCTGTTTTTT
CASKGLAANTGELFF
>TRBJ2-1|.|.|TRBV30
TGTGCCTGGAGTGGAAGAACGGGTAGTGGCAATGAGCAGTTCTTC
CAWSGRTGSGNEQFF
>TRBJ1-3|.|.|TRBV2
TGTGCCAGCAGTTCCGTTGGAAACACCATATATTTT
CASSSVGNTIYF
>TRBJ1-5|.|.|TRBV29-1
TGCAGCGTTGAAGTCGGCCAACTGAGCAATCAGCCCCAGCATTTT
CSVEVGQLSNQPQHF
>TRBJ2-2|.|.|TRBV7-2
TGTGCCAGCAGCTTACCTTCCACCGGGGAGCTGTTTTTT
CASSLPSTGELFF
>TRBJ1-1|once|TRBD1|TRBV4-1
TGCGCCAGCAGCCAAAACCCAGGGGGTTACACTGAAGCTTTCTTT
CASSQNPGGYTEAFF
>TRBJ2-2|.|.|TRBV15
TGTGCCACCAGCAGAGCGCGCACCGGGGAGCTGTTTTTT
CATSRARTGELFF
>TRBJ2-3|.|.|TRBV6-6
TGTGCCAGCGGGGTAGATACGCAGTATTTT
CASGVDTQYF
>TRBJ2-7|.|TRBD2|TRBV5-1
TGCGCCAGCAGGCCGAGGGACTATGAGATCTACGAGCAGTACTTC
CASRPRDYEIYEQYF
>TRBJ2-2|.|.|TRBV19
TGTGCCAGTAGTAGGGACGGGCCGAACACCGGGGAGCTGTTTTTT
CASSRDGPNTGELFF
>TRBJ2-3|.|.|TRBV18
TGTGCCAGCTCACCACGTACCCTTGGCACAGATACGCAGTATTTT
CASSPRTLGTDTQYF
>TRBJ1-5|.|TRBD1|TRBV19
TGTGCCACCTCCGGGACAGGGATACCTAGCAATCAGCCCCAGCATTTT
CATSGTGIPSNQPQHF
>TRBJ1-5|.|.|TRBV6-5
TGTGCCAGCAGTTACCGTCAGGGTAATCAGCCCCAGCATTTT
CASSYRQGNQPQHF
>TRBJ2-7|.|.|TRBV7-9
TGTGCCAGCAGCTCCCCCTCCCCCAGGGATTCGCCCTACGAGCAGTACTTC
CASSSPSPRDSPYEQYF
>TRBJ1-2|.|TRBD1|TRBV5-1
TGCGCCAGCAGCCGTGGACAGGGGCGGGATGGCTACACCTTC
CASSRGQGRDGYTF
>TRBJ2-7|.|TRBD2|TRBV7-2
TGTGCCAGCAGCTTTAGCGGGGGACCCCCCTACGAGCAGTACTTC
CASSFSGGPPYEQYF
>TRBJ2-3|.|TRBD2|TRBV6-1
TGTGCCAGCAGTGTACTAGCGGGAGTTAAAGATACGCAGTATTTT
CASSVLAGVKDTQYF
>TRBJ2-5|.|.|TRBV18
TGTGCCAGCTCACCACCTTGGAGCCAAGAGACCCAGTACTTC
CASSPPWSQETQYF
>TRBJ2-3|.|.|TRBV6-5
TGTGCCAGCAGTTACTCCCGGCGGACAGATACGCAGTATTTT
CASSYSRRTDTQYF
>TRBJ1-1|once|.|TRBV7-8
TGTGCCAGCAGCCCGATGAGGGGCACTGAAGCTTTCTTT
CASSPMRGTEAFF
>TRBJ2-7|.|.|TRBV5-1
TGCGCCAGCAGCCAAGCCGGGACAAAGTCCTACGAGCAGTACTTC
CASSQAGTKSYEQYF
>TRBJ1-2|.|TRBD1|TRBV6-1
TGTGCCAGCTCCCTCGGACAGGGGGGGGATGGCTACACCTTC
CASSLGQGGDGYTF
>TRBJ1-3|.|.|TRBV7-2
TGTGCCAGCAGCTCTGGGCTAGGGAACACCATATATTTT
CASSSGLGNTIYF